This T cell receptor beta chain was captured by sequencing in a study of cytomegalovirus exposure and HLA in healthy donors. The CDR3 totals 17 residues. The ends lost 4 bases at V and 7 bases at J; junction bases unmatched: 11. Germline V gives CDR1 SGHRS, CDR2 YFSETQ. It was with 60 Vbeta and 13 Jbeta primers that the PCR ran. TCRdb's table, derived via immunoSEQ multiplex PCR, lists solely in-frame clones and lacks some. The repertoire includes 150,000 or so clones, about 84% of them detected once, and over 5% sits in the top ten. The specimen was PBMCs. The source is a woman aged 40 to 55 in good health and CMV-seropositive. The genes are TRBV5-1 and TRBJ2-1; 13 bases are a match to TRBD2. The CDR3 reads CASSDTSGRAIWNEQFF. CDR3 nucleotide sequence: TGCGCCAGCAGCGACACTAGCGGGAGGGCCATTTGGAATGAGCAGTTCTTC.